Each of the 5 T cell receptor beta chains below was sequenced from the same sample in a study of blood T cell repertoires in COVID-19. This table comes from immunoSEQ multiplex PCR, and its TCRdb copy is limited to in-frame clones, with some not included. The sample consists of around 210,000 clones, 88% of them appearing once. The source material was peripheral blood. These receptors all stem from a man in his fifties or sixties with COVID-19, enrolled during active disease.

The gene calls are TRBV6-2 or TRBV6-3 and TRBJ1-5; 7 nucleotides match TRBD1. The CDR3 sequence is 17 residues long. Looked up from germline, CDR1 is MNHEY and CDR2 is SVGEGT. Trimming took 5 bases from V and 0 from J; bases not matched to a gene: 10. The CDR3 DNA sequence: TGTGCCAGCAGTCAACGGACAGGCCCCAATAGCAATCAGCCCCAGCATTTT. This sequence encodes CASSQRTGPNSNQPQHF.

V usage is TRBV4-2 and J usage is TRBJ1-6, with 8 nucleotides matching TRBD1. The V gene's germline CDR1 is LGHNA and CDR2 YNFKEQ. This CDR3 region has 15 residues. Trimming removed 5 bases from V and 7 bases from J; junction bases left unmatched: 7. CDR3 loop: CASSDGQGGNSPLHF. CDR3 sequence (DNA): TGTGCCAGCAGCGACGGACAGGGTGGCAATTCACCCCTCCACTTT.

The genes are TRBV7-2 and TRBJ2-7; 9 bases line up with TRBD1. This CDR3 has 14 residues. After removal of 3 bases from V and 6 bases from J, the junction contained 6 bases not matched to a gene. CDR1 is SGHTA, CDR2 FQGNSA, per germline. The CDR3 protein is CASSFRQGGVEQYF. The CDR3 bases are TGTGCCAGCAGCTTCCGACAGGGGGGGGTCGAGCAGTACTTC.

This clone has just one count. J is TRBJ1-5 and V is TRBV18; 7 bases agree with TRBD1. The CDR3 spans 13 residues. V lost 6 bases, J lost 5 bases, and 4 bases stayed unmatched. From germline, CDR1 is KGHSH and CDR2 LQKENI. The CDR3 is CASSQGEDQPQHF. CDR3 bases: TGTGCCAGCTCGCAGGGGGAGGATCAGCCCCAGCATTTT.

This chain joins TRBV7-9 and TRBJ1-4; D possibly corresponds to TRBD1 (5 bases). The CDR3 runs to 16 residues. V lost 1 base, J lost 0 bases, and 9 bases lay in between. Per germline, CDR1 SEHNR and CDR2 FQNEAQ (reference sequence). CDR3: CASSLGMTATNEKLFF. CDR3 sequence (DNA): TGTGCCAGCAGCTTAGGTATGACAGCAACTAATGAAAAACTGTTTTTT.